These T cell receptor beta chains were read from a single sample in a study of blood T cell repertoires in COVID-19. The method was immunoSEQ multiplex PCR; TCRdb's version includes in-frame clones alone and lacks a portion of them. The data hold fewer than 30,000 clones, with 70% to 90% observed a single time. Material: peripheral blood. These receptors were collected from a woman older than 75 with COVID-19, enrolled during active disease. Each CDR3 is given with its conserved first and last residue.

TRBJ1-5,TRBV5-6,CASSLQGAYQPQHF
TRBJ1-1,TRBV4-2,CASSQDQAREAFF
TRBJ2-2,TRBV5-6,CASSQTGQADTGELFF
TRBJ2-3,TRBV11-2,CASSLKGGITSTDTQYF
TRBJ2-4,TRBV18,CASSPGQGKAKNIQYF
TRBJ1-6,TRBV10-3,CAISEPTRQGPLGSPLHF
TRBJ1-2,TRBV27,CASSTKGEGRIYGYTF
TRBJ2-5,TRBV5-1,CASSIYRGSETQYF
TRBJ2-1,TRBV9,CASSVEGAPGNEQFF
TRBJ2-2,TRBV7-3,CASSSWEEGELFF
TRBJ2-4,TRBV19,CASRRDRGNIQYF
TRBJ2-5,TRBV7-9,CASSPTRRQPVQETQYF
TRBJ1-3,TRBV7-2,CASSSPAYSSGNTIYF
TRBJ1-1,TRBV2,CASSSNPDRNTEAFF
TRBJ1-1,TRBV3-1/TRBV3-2,CASSRQGTEAFF
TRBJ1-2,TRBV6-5,CASTGNYGYTF
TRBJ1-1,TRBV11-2,CASSLGQGNTEAFF
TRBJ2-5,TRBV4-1,CASSQGDSQETQYF
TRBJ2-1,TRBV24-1,CATSEGRGGYNEQFF